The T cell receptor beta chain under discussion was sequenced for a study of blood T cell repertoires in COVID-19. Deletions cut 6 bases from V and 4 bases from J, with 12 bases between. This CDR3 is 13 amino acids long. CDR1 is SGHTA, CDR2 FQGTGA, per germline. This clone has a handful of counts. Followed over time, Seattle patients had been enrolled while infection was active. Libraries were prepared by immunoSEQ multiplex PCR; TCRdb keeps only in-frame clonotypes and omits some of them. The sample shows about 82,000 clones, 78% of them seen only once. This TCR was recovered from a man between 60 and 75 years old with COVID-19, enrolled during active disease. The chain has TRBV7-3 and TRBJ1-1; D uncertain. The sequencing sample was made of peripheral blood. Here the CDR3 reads CASSSDRGTEAFF. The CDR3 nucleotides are TGTGCCAGCAGTTCGGATCGGGGCACTGAAGCTTTCTTT.